This T cell receptor beta chain was sequenced for a study of cytomegalovirus exposure and HLA in healthy donors. The study's findings and limits: The only immune exposure information that was available was CMV serostatus. CMV antigen specificity of a few CMV-associated chains was confirmed in vitro.

The CDR3 runs to 16 residues. Germline CDR1 SGHNT, CDR2 YYREEE (reference sequence). Trimming cost V 4 bases and J 1 base; bases outside gene matches: 10. This clone turned up a few times. Its specificity is not known. Both 60 Vbeta primers and 13 Jbeta primers went into the PCR. Using immunoSEQ multiplex PCR, the repertoire was profiled, and TCRdb retains in-frame clones only, with some absent. The data show 150,000 to 200,000 clones, around 68% seen once. This rearrangement joins TRBV5-4 to TRBJ1-1; 7 nucleotides agree with TRBD1. The sequence came from a man aged 45-65 years in good health and CMV-seronegative. The sample comprised PBMCs. The CDR3 coding sequence is TGTGCCAGCAGCAAAGCCTTGGGACAGTCGAACACTGAAGCTTTCTTT. Translation: CASSKALGQSNTEAFF. Variable domain in full (rest from reference TRBV5-4 and TRBJ1-1): ETGVTQSPTHLIKTRGQQVTLRCSSQSGHNTVSWYQQALGQGPQFIFQYYREEENGRGNFPPRFSGLQFPNYSSELNVNALELDDSALYLCASSKALGQSNTEAFFGQGTRLTVV.